These 16 T cell receptor beta chains came from one sample sequenced in a study of T cell responses to AZD1222 COVID-19 vaccine. The protocol was immunoSEQ multiplex PCR, while the TCRdb copy is restricted to in-frame clones and leaves out a portion. The sample carries about 110,000 clones, around 90% recorded once. The sequences come from peripheral blood, collected on day 0 of AZD1222 vaccination. The source of these receptors is an adult in good health.

The rearrangement links TRBV29-1 to TRBJ1-2; D ambiguous. From germline, CDR1 is SQVTM and CDR2 ANQGSEA. Trimming pared 1 base from V and 11 bases from J, leaving 14 bases between. This CDR3 is built from 12 residues. In nucleotides, the CDR3 is TGCAGCGTTGAAGCTGACACCTTGGGGTACACCTTC. Translation: CSVEADTLGYTF.

V gene TRBV29-1 combines with J gene TRBJ1-2; no definite D call. The V end was cut by 2 bases, the J end by 0 bases, with 7 bases between. CDR3 length equals 13 residues. Germline-derived CDR1 and CDR2 are SQVTM and ANQGSEA. CDR3 nucleotide sequence: TGCAGCGTTGAATGGGGTCCTAACTATGGCTACACCTTC. It translates to CSVEWGPNYGYTF.

The genes are TRBV7-2 and TRBJ2-5, with 10 bases that match TRBD2. CDR1 is SGHTA and CDR2 is FQGNSA in the germline V gene. The CDR3 is made up of 15 amino acids. Trimming cost V 2 bases and J 6 bases; bases outside gene matches: 6. The CDR3 nucleotides are TGTGCCAGCAGCTTAACAGCGGGAGGGGGGAAGACCCAGTACTTC. This encodes CASSLTAGGGKTQYF.

In its sample, this clone was seen once. This chain uses TRBV15 with TRBJ2-1, with D hard to call. The ends were cut back, 0 bases at V and 2 bases at J, with 14 bases in the middle. The CDR3 runs 17 residues. Germline values: CDR1 LNHNV, CDR2 YYDKDF (reference sequence). As DNA, the CDR3 is TGTGCCACCAGCAGAGAGGCGGTGGCAGGACCCTACAATGAGCAGTTCTTC. This codes for CATSREAVAGPYNEQFF.

This clone is deemed medium-sized. This chain links TRBV15 with TRBJ2-2; 7 bases are a match to TRBD2. This CDR3 has 15 amino acids. V lost 5 bases to trimming and J lost 6 bases; unmatched junction nucleotides: 9. Germline CDR1 LNHNV, CDR2 YYDKDF (reference sequence). The CDR3 loop is CATSETGEGAGELFF. The CDR3 nucleotides are TGTGCCACCAGCGAGACGGGGGAGGGCGCCGGGGAGCTGTTTTTT.

V gene TRBV10-3 combines with J gene TRBJ2-7; TRBD2 is a possible D gene (7 bases). Trimming cost V 3 bases and J 5 bases, with 11 bases left between them. The CDR3 length is 13 residues. The germline V gene has CDR1 ENHRY and CDR2 SYGVKD. The CDR3 is CAISEGEGDEQYF. The CDR3 DNA reads as TGTGCCATCAGTGAAGGGGAGGGGGACGAGCAGTACTTC.

This chain uses TRBV6-2 or TRBV6-3 with TRBJ1-5, with unresolved D. Trimming shortened V by 6 bases and J by 0 bases, and 9 bases separated the two germline ends. Per germline, CDR1 MNHEY and CDR2 SVGEGT. The CDR3 is made up of 14 amino acids. The CDR3, as DNA: TGTGCCAGCAGCCTGGACGGTAGCAATCAGCCCCAGCATTTT. Encoded protein: CASSLDGSNQPQHF.

This rearrangement joins TRBV7-2 to TRBJ2-1; TRBD2 agrees at 12 bases. Per the germline V gene, CDR1 is SGHTA and CDR2 is FQGNSA. The J segment lost 6 bases and the V segment lost 5 bases, leaving 2 bases of the junction unmatched. The CDR3 covers 14 residues. CDR3 region: CASSMTSGSNEQFF. The CDR3 coding sequence is TGTGCCAGCAGCATGACTAGCGGGAGCAATGAGCAGTTCTTC.

The chain links TRBV5-4 to TRBJ2-1; 9 bases align to TRBD1. The CDR3 has 16 amino acids. Germline V gene lookup returns CDR1 SGHNT and CDR2 YYREEE (reference sequence). Trimming removed 4 bases from V and 9 bases from J; junction bases left unmatched: 14. The CDR3 loop reads CASSPDLGQGYFEQFF. The CDR3 DNA reads TGTGCCAGCAGCCCGGATTTGGGACAGGGATATTTTGAGCAGTTCTTC.

The V call is TRBV6-5, the J call TRBJ1-4; 9 bases align to TRBD1. The CDR3 has 15 residues. With V trimmed by 6 bases and J by 7 bases, 9 bases remained unmatched. Germline V gene lookup returns CDR1 MNHEY and CDR2 SVGAGI. CDR3 nucleotide sequence: TGTGCCAGCAGGCCACCACGGGACAGGGTTGAAAAACTGTTTTTT. Its protein is CASRPPRDRVEKLFF.

A few counts support this clone. The V call is TRBV19, the J call TRBJ1-4; D remains ambiguous. Looked up from germline, CDR1 is LNHDA and CDR2 is SQIVND (reference sequence). The CDR3 is made up of 11 amino acids. V was clipped by 7 bases and J by 5 bases, with 5 bases between them. The CDR3 here is CASKSNEKLFF. The CDR3, as DNA: TGTGCCAGTAAAAGCAATGAAAAACTGTTTTTT.

This chain links TRBV7-2 with TRBJ2-3, with 9 bases fitting TRBD2. With V trimmed by 0 bases and J by 4 bases, 5 bases remained unmatched. CDR1 is SGHTA, CDR2 FQGNSA, per germline. The CDR3 consists of 16 residues. CDR3 nucleotide sequence: TGTGCCAGCAGCTTAGCGGCGGGGGGGCCTTCAGATACGCAGTATTTT. Amino acid sequence: CASSLAAGGPSDTQYF.

This chain joins TRBV5-1 and TRBJ1-1; no clear D. With 0 bases removed from V and 4 bases from J, the gap between germline ends came to 4 bases. CDR3 length: 12 amino acids. The V gene's germline CDR1 is SGHRS and CDR2 YFSETQ. The CDR3 spells CASSLEGTEAFF. The CDR3 DNA reads TGCGCCAGCAGCTTGGAAGGCACTGAAGCTTTCTTT.

V and J are TRBV4-3 and TRBJ2-2; D possibly corresponds to TRBD1 (5 bases). The CDR3 length is 14 residues. The V gene lost 4 bases and the J gene lost 4 bases, with 10 bases spanning the gap. In germline, CDR1 is LGHNA, CDR2 YSLEER. CDR3 residues: CASSLDSGTGELFF. In DNA form, the CDR3 reads TGCGCCAGCAGCCTCGACAGTGGCACCGGGGAGCTGTTTTTT.

The chain joins TRBV4-2 to TRBJ1-1, with no clear D. V lost 0 bases and J 4 bases, leaving 9 bases between the germline ends. This CDR3 contains 14 residues. The germline V gene encodes CDR1 LGHNA and CDR2 YNFKEQ. CDR3 amino acids: CASSQDEGFTEAFF. DNA for the CDR3: TGTGCCAGCAGCCAAGATGAAGGGTTCACTGAAGCTTTCTTT.

This chain links TRBV6-5 with TRBJ2-7; D ambiguous. The CDR3 covers 14 residues. V lost 2 bases, J lost 4 bases, and 12 bases lay in between. Germline V gene lookup returns CDR1 MNHEY and CDR2 SVGAGI. The CDR3 sequence is CASSYAPPPYEQYF. CDR3 nucleotide sequence: TGTGCCAGCAGTTACGCTCCTCCCCCTTACGAGCAGTACTTC.